The 2 T cell receptor beta chains below all came from one sample that was sequenced in a study of neoadjuvant anti-PD-1 for oral cavity cancer. The protocol was immunoSEQ multiplex PCR, while the TCRdb copy is restricted to in-frame clones and leaves out a portion. The table shows around 9,100 clones, with roughly 60% occurring only once. The time point is: after neoadjuvant nivolumab, at surgical resection. Sequenced here: PBMCs, sampled after nivolumab (anti-PD-1) treatment. The receptors originated from a person aged 40 to 85 with oral cavity squamous cell carcinoma.

The genes are TRBV6-1 and TRBJ2-2; D is ambiguous. The CDR3 runs 14 residues. Trimming pared 8 bases from V and 0 bases from J, leaving 10 bases between. Germline-derived CDR1 and CDR2 are MNHNS and SASEGT. The CDR3 loop reads CASVKSANTGELFF. In DNA form, the CDR3 reads TGTGCCAGCGTGAAATCGGCGAACACCGGGGAGCTGTTTTTT.

The gene calls are TRBV11-2 and TRBJ2-7, with a tentative D call TRBD1 (6 bases). The ends were cut back, 0 bases at V and 1 base at J, with 10 bases in the middle. CDR1 is SGHAT, CDR2 FQNNGV, per germline. This CDR3 is built from 15 residues. For the CDR3, the DNA is TGTGCCAGCAGCTTAGAAACAGGGATTTCCTACGAGCAGTACTTC. Protein: CASSLETGISYEQYF.